This T cell receptor beta chain was identified in a study of human T cells and chemical hapten exposure. Time point specified: patch test 1, 2 weeks after DPC sensitization. Regarding treatment: therapeutic diphenylcyclopropenone sensitization with weekly scalp DPC. Whole-study results and caveats: Controls had significantly fewer large CDR3 similarity clusters than were formed by expanded TCRs.

Details on this clonotype: The antigen is undetermined.

The study's library attached unique molecular identifiers to single cDNA molecules. TCRdb called the RACE reads again in MiXCR, with one record for every CDR3 protein. The profile shows about 100,000 distinct CDR3 sequences, roughly 11% of them singletons. Germline CDR1 LNHDA, CDR2 SQIVND (reference sequence). With 5 bases removed from V and 2 bases from J, the gap between germline ends came to 12 bases. The CDR3 length is 15 residues. The receptor was derived from a woman in her 40s with alopecia areata. Some clones in this sample may be carry-over from other donors' samples. The input for sequencing was whole blood, taken in connection with sensitization to the hapten diphenylcyclopropenone (DPC). The V call is TRBV19, the J call TRBJ1-4, with D unclear. CDR3 in DNA: TGTGCCAGTAGTCCGAGGACGGGCACTAATGAAAAACTGTTTTTT. It codes for CASSPRTGTNEKLFF.